A single TCR beta chain is shown here with its context. Its antigen is undetermined. The data belong to a study of T cell responses to AZD1222 COVID-19 vaccine. The germline CDR1 and CDR2 sequences are SGHDT and YYEEEE. Trimming shortened V by 0 bases and J by 4 bases, and 17 bases separated the two germline ends. The CDR3 covers 16 residues. Whole-study results and caveats: Seropositive status at baseline applied to only 5 or 6 AZD1222 recipients.

TCRdb's table, derived via immunoSEQ multiplex PCR, lists solely in-frame clones and lacks some. The data contain approximately 89,000 clones, about nine tenths of them singletons. The source material was peripheral blood, sampled 28 days after the second AZD1222 dose. The chain uses TRBV5-6 and TRBJ2-7; either TRBD1 or TRBD2 may supply D (6 bases each). This receptor was taken from an adult who received the AZD1222 COVID-19 vaccine. The CDR3 DNA reads TGTGCCAGCAGCTTGGCCGTCGGGGGCAGAGGTTACGAGCAGTACTTC. Encoded protein: CASSLAVGGRGYEQYF.